Below, 5 T cell receptor beta chains from the same sample are listed, as sequenced in a study of beta chain features in type 1 diabetes (dated by TCRdb to 2016 to 2019). Libraries came from the immunoSEQ multiplex PCR assay. The entire isolated RNA was reverse transcribed using the High Capacity cDNA Reverse Transcription Kit, and thus expressed TCRB transcripts were sequenced. The table was pulled from immuneACCESS by TCRdb, which kept in-frame rearrangements only. Such tables lose some clones; where checked, under half of the loss comes from unresolved V genes, and the rest has no known cause. The sample has 200,000 to 250,000 clones on record, 25% to 30% of them singletons. Approximately 4% of the sample comes from the top ten. Sequencing was performed on central memory CD4+ T cells from blood. The receptors shown here come from a man under 40 in good health.

This clone was seen more than once but under ten times. The chain joins TRBV30 to TRBJ1-4; D may be TRBD1 (6 bases). The germline V gene encodes CDR1 GTSNPN and CDR2 SVGIG (reference sequence). Between the trimmed V and J ends, which lost 2 bases and 8 bases, there was a span of 18 bases. The CDR3 sequence is 15 residues long. CDR3: CAWSNPWGAKEKLFF. DNA for the CDR3: TGTGCCTGGAGTAACCCTTGGGGGGCGAAAGAAAAACTGTTTTTT.

The chain combines TRBV6-1 with TRBJ2-7, with TRBD2 as a possible D gene (5 bases). Germline CDR1 MNHNS, CDR2 SASEGT. Deletions cut 8 bases from V and 4 bases from J, with 15 bases between. The CDR3 totals 13 residues. The CDR3 spells CASAGRRGYEQYF. In DNA form, the CDR3 reads TGTGCCAGCGCAGGTAGGAGAGGGTACGAGCAGTACTTC.

The V and J genes are TRBV27 and TRBJ2-3, with D tentatively TRBD2 (5 bases). The germline V gene encodes CDR1 MNHEY and CDR2 SMNVEV (reference sequence). The CDR3 consists of 14 residues. Trimming cost V 9 bases and J 0 bases, with 13 bases left between them. This CDR3 is CASRARASTDTQYF. CDR3 nucleotides: TGTGCCAGTCGGGCGCGGGCGAGCACAGATACGCAGTATTTT.

The chain recombines TRBV7-2 with TRBJ2-5; TRBD2 matches 9 bases. CDR1 and CDR2 (germline): SGHTA, FQGNSA. Trimming at V came to 4 bases and at J to 4 bases, leaving 4 bases not matched to a gene. The CDR3 is 14 residues long. This chain's CDR3 is CASSSIAGAETQYF. The CDR3 DNA is TGTGCCAGCAGCTCTATAGCGGGAGCAGAGACCCAGTACTTC. Full variable domain (rest looked up from reference TRBV7-2 and TRBJ2-5): GAGVSQSPSNKVTEKGKDVELRCDPISGHTALYWYRQSLGQGLEFLIYFQGNSAPDKSGLPSDRFSAERTGGSVSTLTIQRTQQEDSAVYLCASSSIAGAETQYFGPGTRLLVL.

The chain couples TRBV5-4 to TRBJ2-4; D is ambiguous. The germline V and J ends were trimmed by 0 bases and 5 bases, with 18 bases remaining between them. Germline V gene lookup returns CDR1 SGHNT and CDR2 YYREEE (reference sequence). This CDR3 spans 17 amino acids. CDR3 amino acids: CASSLAVKGISQNIQYF. CDR3 nucleotides: TGTGCCAGCAGCTTGGCCGTGAAGGGTATTAGTCAAAACATTCAGTACTTC.